This TCR beta chain was identified during a study of T cell responses to AZD1222 COVID-19 vaccine. Study results and limitations: Nearly half of unique spike-specific TCRs reportedly avoided B.1.351 and B.1.1.7 mutated regions.

From germline, CDR1 is SNHLY and CDR2 FYNNEI. The CDR3 length is 13 residues. V was shortened by 6 bases and J by 2 bases, with 9 bases between the two germline ends. The data were produced by immunoSEQ multiplex PCR, yet TCRdb's version contains in-frame clones alone and is incomplete. The table shows about 76,000 clones, with about 88% occurring only once. This clone appeared a few times. What it binds is unknown. The sequence was obtained from an adult in good health. This rearrangement joins TRBV2 to TRBJ2-3, with D maybe TRBD2 (5 bases). This material consisted of peripheral blood, taken on day 0 of AZD1222 vaccination. CDR3 sequence: CASRATNTDTQYF. The CDR3, as DNA: TGTGCCAGCAGGGCGACTAACACAGATACGCAGTATTTT.